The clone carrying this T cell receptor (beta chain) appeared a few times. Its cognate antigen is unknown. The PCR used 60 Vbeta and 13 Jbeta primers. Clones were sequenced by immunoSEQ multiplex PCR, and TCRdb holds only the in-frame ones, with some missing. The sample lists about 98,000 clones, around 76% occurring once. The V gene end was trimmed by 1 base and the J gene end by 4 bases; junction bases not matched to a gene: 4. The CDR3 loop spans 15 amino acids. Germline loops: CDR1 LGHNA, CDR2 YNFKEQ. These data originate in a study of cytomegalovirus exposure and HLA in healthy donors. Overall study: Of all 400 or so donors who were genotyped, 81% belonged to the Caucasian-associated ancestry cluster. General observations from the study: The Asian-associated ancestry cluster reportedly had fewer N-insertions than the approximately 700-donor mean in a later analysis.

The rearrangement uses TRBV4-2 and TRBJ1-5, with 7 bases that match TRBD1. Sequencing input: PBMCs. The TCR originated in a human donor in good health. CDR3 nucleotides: TGTGCCAGCAGCCAAGGGCAGGGGGATAATCAGCCCCAGCATTTT. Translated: CASSQGQGDNQPQHF.